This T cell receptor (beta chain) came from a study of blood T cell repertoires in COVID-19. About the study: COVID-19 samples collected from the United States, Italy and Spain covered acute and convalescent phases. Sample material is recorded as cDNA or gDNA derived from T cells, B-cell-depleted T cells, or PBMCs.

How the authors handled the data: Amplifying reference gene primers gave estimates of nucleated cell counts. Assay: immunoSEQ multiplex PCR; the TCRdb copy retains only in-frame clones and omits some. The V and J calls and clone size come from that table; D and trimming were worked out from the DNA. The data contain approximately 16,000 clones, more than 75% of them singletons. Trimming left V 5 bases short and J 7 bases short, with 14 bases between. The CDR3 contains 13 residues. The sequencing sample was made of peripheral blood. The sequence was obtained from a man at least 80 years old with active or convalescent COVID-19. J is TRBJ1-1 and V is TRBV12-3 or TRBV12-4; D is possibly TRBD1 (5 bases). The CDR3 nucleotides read TGTGCCAGCAGTGCCCCCGGGGGGATTGAAGCTTTCTTT. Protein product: CASSAPGGIEAFF.